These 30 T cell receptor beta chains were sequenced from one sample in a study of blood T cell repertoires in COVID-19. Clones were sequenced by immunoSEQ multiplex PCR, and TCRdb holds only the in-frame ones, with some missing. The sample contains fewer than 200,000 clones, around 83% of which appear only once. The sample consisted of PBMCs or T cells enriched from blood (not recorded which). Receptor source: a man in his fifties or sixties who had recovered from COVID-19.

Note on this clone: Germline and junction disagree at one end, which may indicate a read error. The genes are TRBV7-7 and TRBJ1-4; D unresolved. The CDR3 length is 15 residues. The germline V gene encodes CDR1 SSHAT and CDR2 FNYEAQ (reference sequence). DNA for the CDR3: TGTGCTAGCAGCTTAGGTTTAGCAACTAATGAAAAACTGTTTTTT. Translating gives CASSLGLATNEKLFF. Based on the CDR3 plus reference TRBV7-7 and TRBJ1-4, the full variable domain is GAGVSQSPRYKVTKRGQDVTLRCDPISSHATLYWYQQALGQGPEFLTYFNYEAQPDKSGLPSDRFSAERPEGSISTLTIQRTEQRDSAMYRCASSLGLATNEKLFFGSGTQLSVL.

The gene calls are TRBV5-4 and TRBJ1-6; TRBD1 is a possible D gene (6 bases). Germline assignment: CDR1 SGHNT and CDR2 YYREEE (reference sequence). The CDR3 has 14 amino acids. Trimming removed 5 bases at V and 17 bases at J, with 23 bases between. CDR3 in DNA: TGTGCCAGCAGGCCGACAGGTGATAATTCAAGGATCCACTTT. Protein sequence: CASRPTGDNSRIHF. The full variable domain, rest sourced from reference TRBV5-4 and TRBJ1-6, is ETGVTQSPTHLIKTRGQQVTLRCSSQSGHNTVSWYQQALGQGPQFIFQYYREEENGRGNFPPRFSGLQFPNYSSELNVNALELDDSALYLCASRPTGDNSRIHFGNGTRLTVT.

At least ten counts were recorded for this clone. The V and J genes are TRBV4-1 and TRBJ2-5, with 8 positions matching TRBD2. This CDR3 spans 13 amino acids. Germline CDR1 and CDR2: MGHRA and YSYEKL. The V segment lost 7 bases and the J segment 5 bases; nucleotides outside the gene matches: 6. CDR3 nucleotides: TGCGCCAGCACGGGACTAGTCGACGAGACCCAGTACTTC. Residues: CASTGLVDETQYF.

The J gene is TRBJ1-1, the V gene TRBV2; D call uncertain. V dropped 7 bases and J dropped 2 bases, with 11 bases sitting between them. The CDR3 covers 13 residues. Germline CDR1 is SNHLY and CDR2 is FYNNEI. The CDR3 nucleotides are TGTGCCAGCAAGTCTTCTAGAAACACTGAAGCTTTCTTT. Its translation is CASKSSRNTEAFF.

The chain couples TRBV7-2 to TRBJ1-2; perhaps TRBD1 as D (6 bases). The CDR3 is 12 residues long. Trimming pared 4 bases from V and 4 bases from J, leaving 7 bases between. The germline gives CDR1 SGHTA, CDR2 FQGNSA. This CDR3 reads CASSSRGYGYTF. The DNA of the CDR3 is TGTGCCAGCAGCTCCAGGGGCTATGGCTACACCTTC.

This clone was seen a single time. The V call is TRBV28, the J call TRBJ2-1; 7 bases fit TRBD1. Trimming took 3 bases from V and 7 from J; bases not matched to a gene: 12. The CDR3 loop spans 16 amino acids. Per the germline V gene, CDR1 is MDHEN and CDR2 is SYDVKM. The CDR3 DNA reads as TGTGCCAGCAGTTTTAAGGGGGCCCATAGGAGGAATGAGCAGTTCTTC. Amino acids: CASSFKGAHRRNEQFF.

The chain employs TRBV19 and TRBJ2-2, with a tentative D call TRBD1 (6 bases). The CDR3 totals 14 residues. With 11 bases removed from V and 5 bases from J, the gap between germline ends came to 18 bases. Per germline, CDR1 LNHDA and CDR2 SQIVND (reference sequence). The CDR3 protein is CAGQNHRDTGELFF. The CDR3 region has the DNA TGTGCCGGACAGAACCACCGGGATACCGGGGAGCTGTTTTTT.

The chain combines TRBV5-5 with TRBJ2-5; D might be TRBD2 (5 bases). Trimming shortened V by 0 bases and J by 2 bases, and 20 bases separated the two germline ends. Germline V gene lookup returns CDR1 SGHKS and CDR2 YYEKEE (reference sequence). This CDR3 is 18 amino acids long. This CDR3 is CASSLGRAVMDRQETQYF. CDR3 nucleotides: TGTGCCAGCAGCTTGGGGCGGGCGGTTATGGACCGACAAGAGACCCAGTACTTC.

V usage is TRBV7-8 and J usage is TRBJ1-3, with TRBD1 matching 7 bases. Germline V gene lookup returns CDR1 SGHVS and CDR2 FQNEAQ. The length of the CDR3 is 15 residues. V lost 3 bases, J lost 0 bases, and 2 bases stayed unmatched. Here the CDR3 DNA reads TGTGCCAGCAGCTTGACAGGGAGCTCTGGAAACACCATATATTTT. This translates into CASSLTGSSGNTIYF.

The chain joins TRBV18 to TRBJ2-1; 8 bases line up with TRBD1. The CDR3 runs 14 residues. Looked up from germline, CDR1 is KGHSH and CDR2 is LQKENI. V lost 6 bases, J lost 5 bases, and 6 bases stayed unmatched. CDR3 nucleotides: TGTGCCAGCTCCCGGGACAGGAAAAACAATGAGCAGTTCTTC. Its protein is CASSRDRKNNEQFF.

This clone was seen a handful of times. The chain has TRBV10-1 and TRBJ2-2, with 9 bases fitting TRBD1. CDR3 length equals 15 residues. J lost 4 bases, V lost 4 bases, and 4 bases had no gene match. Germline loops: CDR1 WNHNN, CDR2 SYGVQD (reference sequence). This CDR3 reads CASSAGTGRTGELFF. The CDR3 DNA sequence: TGCGCCAGCAGTGCCGGGACAGGGCGCACCGGGGAGCTGTTTTTT.

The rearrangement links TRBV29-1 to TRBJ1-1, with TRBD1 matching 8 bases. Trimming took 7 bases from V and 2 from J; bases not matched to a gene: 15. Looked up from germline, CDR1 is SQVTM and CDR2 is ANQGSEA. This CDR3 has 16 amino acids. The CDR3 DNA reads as TGCAGCGCAAAAGACCCGGGACAGGTTTTCAACACTGAAGCTTTCTTT. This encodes CSAKDPGQVFNTEAFF.

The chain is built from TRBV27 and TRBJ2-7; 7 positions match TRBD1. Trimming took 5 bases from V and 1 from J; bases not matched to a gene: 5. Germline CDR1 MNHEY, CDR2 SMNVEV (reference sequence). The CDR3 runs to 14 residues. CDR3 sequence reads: CASSQRDRSYEQYF. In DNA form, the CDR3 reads TGTGCCAGCAGTCAACGGGACAGATCCTACGAGCAGTACTTC.

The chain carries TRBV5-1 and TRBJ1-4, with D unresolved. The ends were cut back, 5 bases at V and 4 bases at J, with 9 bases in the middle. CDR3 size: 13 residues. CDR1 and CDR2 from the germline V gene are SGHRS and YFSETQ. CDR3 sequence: CASREQSNEKLFF. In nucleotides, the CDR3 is TGCGCCAGCAGGGAGCAGAGTAATGAAAAACTGTTTTTT.

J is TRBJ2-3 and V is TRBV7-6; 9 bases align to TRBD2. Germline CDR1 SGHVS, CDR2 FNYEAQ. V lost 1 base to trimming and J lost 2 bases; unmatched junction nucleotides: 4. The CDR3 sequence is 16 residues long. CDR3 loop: CASSLVLAGNTDTQYF. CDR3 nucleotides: TGTGCCAGCAGCTTAGTGCTAGCGGGAAACACAGATACGCAGTATTTT.

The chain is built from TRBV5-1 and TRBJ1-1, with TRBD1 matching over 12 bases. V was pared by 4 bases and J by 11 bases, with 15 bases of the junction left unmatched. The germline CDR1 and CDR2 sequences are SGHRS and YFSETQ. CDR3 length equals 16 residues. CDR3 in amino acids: CASSAVPGQGAISAFF. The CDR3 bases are TGCGCCAGCAGCGCCGTTCCGGGACAGGGGGCTATTAGCGCTTTCTTT.

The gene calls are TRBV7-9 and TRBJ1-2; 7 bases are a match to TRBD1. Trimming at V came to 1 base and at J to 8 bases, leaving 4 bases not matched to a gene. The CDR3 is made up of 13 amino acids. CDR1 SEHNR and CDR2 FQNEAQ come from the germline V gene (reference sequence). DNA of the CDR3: TGTGCCAGCAGCTTAGAGACAGGGCGCGGCTACACCTTC. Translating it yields CASSLETGRGYTF.

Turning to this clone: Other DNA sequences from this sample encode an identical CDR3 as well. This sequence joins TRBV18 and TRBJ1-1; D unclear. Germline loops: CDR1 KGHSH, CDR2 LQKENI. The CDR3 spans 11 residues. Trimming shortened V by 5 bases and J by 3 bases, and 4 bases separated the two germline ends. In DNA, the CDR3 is TGTGCCAGCTCAGCGGACACTGAAGCTTTCTTT. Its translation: CASSADTEAFF. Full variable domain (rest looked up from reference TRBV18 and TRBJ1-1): NAGVMQNPRHLVRRRGQEARLRCSPMKGHSHVYWYRQLPEEGLKFMVYLQKENIIDESGMPKERFSAEFPKEGPSILRIQQVVRGDSAAYFCASSADTEAFFGQGTRLTVV.

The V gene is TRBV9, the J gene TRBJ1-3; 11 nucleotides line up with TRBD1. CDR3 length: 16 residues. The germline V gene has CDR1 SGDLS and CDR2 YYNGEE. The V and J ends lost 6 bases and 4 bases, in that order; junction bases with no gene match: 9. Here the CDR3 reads CASTRDRGSFGNTIYF. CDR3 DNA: TGTGCCAGCACCCGGGACAGGGGGTCTTTCGGAAACACCATATATTTT.

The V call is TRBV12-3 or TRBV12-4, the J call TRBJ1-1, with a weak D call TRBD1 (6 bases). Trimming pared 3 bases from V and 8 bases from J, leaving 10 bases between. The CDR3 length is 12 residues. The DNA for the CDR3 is TGTGCCAGCAGTTTCTGGACAGCCGAAGCTTTCTTT. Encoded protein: CASSFWTAEAFF.

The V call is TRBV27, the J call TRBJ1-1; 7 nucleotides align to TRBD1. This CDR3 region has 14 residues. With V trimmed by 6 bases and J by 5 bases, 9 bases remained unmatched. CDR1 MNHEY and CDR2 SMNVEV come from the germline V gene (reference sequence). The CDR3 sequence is CASSPSGGWTEAFF. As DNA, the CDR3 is TGTGCCAGCAGCCCGTCAGGGGGTTGGACTGAAGCTTTCTTT.

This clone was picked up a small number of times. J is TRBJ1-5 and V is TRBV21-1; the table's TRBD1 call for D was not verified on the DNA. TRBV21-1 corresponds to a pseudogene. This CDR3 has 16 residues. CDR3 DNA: TGTGCCAGCAGCACCCCGACAGGGCCTTGGGTTGGGCCCCAGCATTTT. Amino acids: CASSTPTGPWVGPQHF.

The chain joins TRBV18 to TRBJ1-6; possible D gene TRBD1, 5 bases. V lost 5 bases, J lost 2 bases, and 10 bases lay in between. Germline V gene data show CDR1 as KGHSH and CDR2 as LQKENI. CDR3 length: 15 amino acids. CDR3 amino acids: CASSFPGTYNSPLHF. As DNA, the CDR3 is TGTGCCAGCTCATTTCCAGGGACCTATAATTCACCCCTCCACTTT.

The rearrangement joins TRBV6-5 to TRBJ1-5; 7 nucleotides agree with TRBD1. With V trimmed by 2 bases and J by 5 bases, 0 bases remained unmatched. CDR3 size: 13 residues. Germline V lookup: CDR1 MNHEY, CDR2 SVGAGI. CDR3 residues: CASSYDRDQPQHF. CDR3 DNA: TGTGCCAGCAGTTACGACAGGGATCAGCCCCAGCATTTT.

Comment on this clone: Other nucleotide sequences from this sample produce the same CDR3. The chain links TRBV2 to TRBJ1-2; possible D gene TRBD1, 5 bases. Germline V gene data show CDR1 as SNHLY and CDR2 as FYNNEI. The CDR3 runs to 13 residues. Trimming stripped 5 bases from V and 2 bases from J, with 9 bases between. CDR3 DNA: TGTGCCAGCAGTAAAGACAGAAACTATGGCTACACCTTC. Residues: CASSKDRNYGYTF.

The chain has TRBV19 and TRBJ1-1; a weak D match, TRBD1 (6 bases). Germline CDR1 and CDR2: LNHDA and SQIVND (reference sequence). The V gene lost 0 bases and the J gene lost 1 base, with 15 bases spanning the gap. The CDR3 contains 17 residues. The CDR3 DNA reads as TGTGCCAGTAGTATAGACCCCCGGGGGGCCACGAACACTGAAGCTTTCTTT. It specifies CASSIDPRGATNTEAFF.

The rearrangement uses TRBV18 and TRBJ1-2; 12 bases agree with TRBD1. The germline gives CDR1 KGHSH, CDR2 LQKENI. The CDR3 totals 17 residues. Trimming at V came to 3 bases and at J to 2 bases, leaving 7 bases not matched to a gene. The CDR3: CASSPGTGGAGNYGYTF. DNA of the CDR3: TGTGCCAGCTCACCCGGGACAGGGGGCGCCGGGAACTATGGCTACACCTTC.

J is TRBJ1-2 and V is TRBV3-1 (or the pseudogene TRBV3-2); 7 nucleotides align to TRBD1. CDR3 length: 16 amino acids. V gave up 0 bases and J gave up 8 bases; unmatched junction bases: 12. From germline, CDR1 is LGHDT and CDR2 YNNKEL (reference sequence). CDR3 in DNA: TGTGCCAGCAGCCAAGATACAGGGGCCGTTCTGAGGGGCTACACCTTC. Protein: CASSQDTGAVLRGYTF.

CDR3 sequence: CASSLVGGARNYGYTF. Written as DNA, the CDR3 is TGTGCCAGCAGCTTGGTTGGGGGGGCGAGGAACTATGGCTACACCTTC. This rearrangement joins TRBV5-6 to TRBJ1-2, with D possibly being TRBD1 (6 bases). The CDR3 length is 16 residues. The V gene's germline CDR1 is SGHDT and CDR2 YYEEEE. V was trimmed by 0 bases and J by 2 bases, leaving 14 bases between them.

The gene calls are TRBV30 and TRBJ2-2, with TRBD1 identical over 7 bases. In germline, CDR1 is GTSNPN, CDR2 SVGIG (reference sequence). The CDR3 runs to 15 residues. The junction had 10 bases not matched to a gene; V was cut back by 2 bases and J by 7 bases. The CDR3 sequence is CAWSTDRVKGGELFF. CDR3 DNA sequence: TGTGCCTGGAGTACTGACAGGGTTAAAGGCGGGGAGCTGTTTTTT.